This T cell receptor (beta chain) was documented in a study of beta chain features in type 1 diabetes. Study-level points and caveats: The study found that naive, central memory and Treg TCRB repertoires appeared more similar in patients than in healthy donors.

Germline V gene lookup returns CDR1 SGHTA and CDR2 FQGNSA. Trimming left V 7 bases short and J 5 bases short, with 15 bases between. The CDR3 runs 14 residues. Expressed TCRB transcripts were sequenced, since all the RNA that had been isolated was reverse transcribed. Here immunoSEQ multiplex PCR was the method, and the copy in TCRdb shows in-frame clones only, minus some. Of hundreds of thousands of clones in the sample, less than 9.5% are singletons; the top ten hold approximately 0.44%. In regard to this clone: Its specificity is not known.

It was one heparinised blood draw, averaging around 110 mL, that each donor gave. Cells sorted by CD45RO/CCR7/CD25/CD127/CD95/CD27 comprised CD4+ naive, central memory, regulatory and stem cell-like memory cells. This sequence was found in a woman aged 18-30 years in good health. Source material: central memory CD4+ T cells from blood. This rearrangement joins TRBV7-2 to TRBJ1-5, with a weak D call TRBD1 (5 bases). DNA for the CDR3: TGTGCCAGCACCAAACAGGTTAGGGATCAGCCCCAGCATTTT. It is translated as CASTKQVRDQPQHF.